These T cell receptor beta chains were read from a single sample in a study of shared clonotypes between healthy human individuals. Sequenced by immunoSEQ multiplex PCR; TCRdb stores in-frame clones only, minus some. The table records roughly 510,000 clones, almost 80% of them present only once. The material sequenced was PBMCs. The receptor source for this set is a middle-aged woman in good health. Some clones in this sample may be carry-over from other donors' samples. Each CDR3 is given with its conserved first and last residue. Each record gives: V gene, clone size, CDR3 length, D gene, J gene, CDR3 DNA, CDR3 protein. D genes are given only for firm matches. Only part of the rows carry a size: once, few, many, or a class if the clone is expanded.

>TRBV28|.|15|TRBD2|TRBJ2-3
TGTGCCAGCAGTTCCGGCGGGAGTAGGACAGATACGCAGTATTTT
CASSSGGSRTDTQYF
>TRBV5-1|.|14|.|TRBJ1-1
TGCGCCAGCAGCAAGTTGCAGAGGAACACTGAAGCTTTCTTT
CASSKLQRNTEAFF
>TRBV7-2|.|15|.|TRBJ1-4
TGTGCCAGCAGCTCCCGACAGACCTCTAATGAAAAACTGTTTTTT
CASSSRQTSNEKLFF
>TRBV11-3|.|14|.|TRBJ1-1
TGTGCCAGCAGCTTGGGGGGTGGCGACACTGAAGCTTTCTTT
CASSLGGGDTEAFF
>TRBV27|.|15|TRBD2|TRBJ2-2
TGTGCCAGCCGGACTAGCGGGAGGCCAACCGGGGAGCTGTTTTTT
CASRTSGRPTGELFF
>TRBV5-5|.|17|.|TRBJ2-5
TGTGCCAGCAGCCCAGATCTTTCAGGGGCGATGTTAGGGACCCAGTACTTC
CASSPDLSGAMLGTQYF
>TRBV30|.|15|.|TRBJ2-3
TGTGCCTGGAGTTTCCCCCCAATAGTCCCAGATACGCAGTATTTT
CAWSFPPIVPDTQYF
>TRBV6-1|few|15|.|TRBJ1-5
TGTGCCAGCAGTGGGCAGCTTAATAGCAATCAGCCCCAGCATTTT
CASSGQLNSNQPQHF
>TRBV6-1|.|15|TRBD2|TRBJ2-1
TGTGCCAGCAGTGAAAGGACTAGCGGGAGCAATGAGCAGTTCTTC
CASSERTSGSNEQFF
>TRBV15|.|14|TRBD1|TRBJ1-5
TGTGCCACCAGCATAAGGGGGCGGGGGCAGCCCCAGCATTTT
CATSIRGRGQPQHF
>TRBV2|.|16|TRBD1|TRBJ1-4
TGTGCCAGCAGTGAGCGGTCGACAGGGGCTAATGAAAAACTGTTTTTT
CASSERSTGANEKLFF
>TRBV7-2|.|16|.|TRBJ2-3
TGTGCCAGCAGCCGAGGGGGGGGGCTCAGCACAGATACGCAGTATTTT
CASSRGGGLSTDTQYF
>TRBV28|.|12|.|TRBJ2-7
TGTGCCAGCAGTCCCACCCCCTACGAGCAGTACTTC
CASSPTPYEQYF
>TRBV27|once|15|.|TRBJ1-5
TGTGCCAGCAGTCCGTCGAATCAGCCTTATCAGCCCCAGCATTTT
CASSPSNQPYQPQHF
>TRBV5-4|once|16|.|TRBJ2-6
TGTGCCAGCAGCTCCTTCAGGGGATCAGGGGCCAACGTCCTGACTTTC
CASSSFRGSGANVLTF
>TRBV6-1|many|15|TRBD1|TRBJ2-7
TGTGCCAGCAGCCAGGACAGGGGTTCCGCCTACGAGCAGTACTTC
CASSQDRGSAYEQYF
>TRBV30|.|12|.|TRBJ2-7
TGTGCCTGGAGTCCCAGTGGATACGAGCAGTACTTC
CAWSPSGYEQYF
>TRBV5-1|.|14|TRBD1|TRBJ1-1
TGCGCCAGCAGGGGACAGGGGGCAGGGACTGAAGCTTTCTTT
CASRGQGAGTEAFF
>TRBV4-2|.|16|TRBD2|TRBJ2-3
TGTGCCAGCAGCTCCGGACTAGCGGCTAGCACAGATACGCAGTATTTT
CASSSGLAASTDTQYF
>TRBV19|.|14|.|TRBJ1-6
TGTGCCAGCTCGGTGGGTTCCTATAATTCACCCCTCCACTTT
CASSVGSYNSPLHF
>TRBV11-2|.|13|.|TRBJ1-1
TGTGCCAGCAGCCCAAGACGAGGGACTGAAGCTTTCTTT
CASSPRRGTEAFF
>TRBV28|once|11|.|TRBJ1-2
TGTGCCAGCAGTTGGGAGGGTGGCTACACCTTC
CASSWEGGYTF
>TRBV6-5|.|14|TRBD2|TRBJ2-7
TGTGCCAGCAGCCCTCCCAGCGGGACCTACGAGCAGTACTTC
CASSPPSGTYEQYF
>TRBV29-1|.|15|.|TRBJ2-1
TGCAGCGTTTCCCGTAGGGCGGAGGCCTATGGTGAGCAGTTCTTC
CSVSRRAEAYGEQFF
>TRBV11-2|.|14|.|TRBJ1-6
TGTGCCAGCAGCTTCGGCCAGAATAATTCACCCCTCCACTTT
CASSFGQNNSPLHF
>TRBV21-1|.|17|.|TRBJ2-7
TGTGCCAGCAGCAAAGGTACTAGCGGGAGGTCGACTTACGAGCAGTACTTC
CASSKGTSGRSTYEQYF
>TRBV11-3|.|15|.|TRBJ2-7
TGTGCCAGCAGTTTCCTCCGCTACTCACCCTACGAGCAGTACTTC
CASSFLRYSPYEQYF
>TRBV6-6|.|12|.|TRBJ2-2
TGTGCCAGCAGTTCCCCTGCCGGGGAGCTGTTTTTT
CASSSPAGELFF
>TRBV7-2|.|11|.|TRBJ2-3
TGTGCCAGCAGCTTCGGCGATACGCAGTATTTT
CASSFGDTQYF
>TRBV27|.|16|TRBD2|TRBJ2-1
TGTGCCAGCAGTTTTCCGGGACTAGCGGGAGAAAATGAGCAGTTCTTC
CASSFPGLAGENEQFF
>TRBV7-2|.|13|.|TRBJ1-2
TGTGCCAGCAAGAGGACGGAGGTCTATGGCTACACCTTC
CASKRTEVYGYTF
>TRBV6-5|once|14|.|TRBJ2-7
TGTGCCAGCAGTTCCGGACTTAGCTCCTACGAGCAGTACTTC
CASSSGLSSYEQYF
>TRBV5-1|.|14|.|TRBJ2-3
TGCGCCAGCAGCACCACGACTAGTTCAGATACGCAGTATTTT
CASSTTTSSDTQYF
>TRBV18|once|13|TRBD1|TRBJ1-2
TGTGCCAGCTCCCGGACAGGGACCCATGGCTACACCTTC
CASSRTGTHGYTF
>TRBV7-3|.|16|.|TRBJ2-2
TGTGCCAGCAGCTTAACGGCCCTACAGAACACCGGGGAGCTGTTTTTT
CASSLTALQNTGELFF
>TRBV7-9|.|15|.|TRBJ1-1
TGTGCCAGCATACAAAGTGGGGGGTTGGGCACTGAAGCTTTCTTT
CASIQSGGLGTEAFF
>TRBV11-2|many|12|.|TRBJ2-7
TGTGCCAGCAGCCGGTGGCGGGGCGAGCAGTACTTC
CASSRWRGEQYF
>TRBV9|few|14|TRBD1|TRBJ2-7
TGTGCCAGCAGCGTAGGGGGACAGTCCTACGAGCAGTACTTC
CASSVGGQSYEQYF
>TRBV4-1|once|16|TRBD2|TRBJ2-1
TGCGCCAGCAGCCTACCCCCTAGCGGGAGCAACAATGAGCAGTTCTTC
CASSLPPSGSNNEQFF
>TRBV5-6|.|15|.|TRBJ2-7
TGTGCCAGCAGCCCCTCCGGGACGGGTAACTACGAGCAGTACTTC
CASSPSGTGNYEQYF
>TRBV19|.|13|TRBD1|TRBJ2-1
TGTGCCAGTAGGCCAGGGGGCAGGGATGAGCAGTTCTTC
CASRPGGRDEQFF
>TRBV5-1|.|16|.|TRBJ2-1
TGCGCCAGCAGCTTGGAGAGAGGGAGGACGGGCAATGAGCAGTTCTTC
CASSLERGRTGNEQFF
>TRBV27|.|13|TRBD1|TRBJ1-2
TGTGCCAGCAGCACAGGGGGAAGTTATGGCTACACCTTC
CASSTGGSYGYTF
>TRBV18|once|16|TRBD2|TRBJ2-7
TGTGCCAGCTCTCCGGGACTAGCGGGAGGTGGGTACGAGCAGTACTTC
CASSPGLAGGGYEQYF
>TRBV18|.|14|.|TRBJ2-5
TGTGCCAGCTCACCGGCAGCCGCCGGAGAGACCCAGTACTTC
CASSPAAAGETQYF
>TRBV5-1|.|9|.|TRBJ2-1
TGCGCCAGCACAGATGAGCAGTTCTTC
CASTDEQFF